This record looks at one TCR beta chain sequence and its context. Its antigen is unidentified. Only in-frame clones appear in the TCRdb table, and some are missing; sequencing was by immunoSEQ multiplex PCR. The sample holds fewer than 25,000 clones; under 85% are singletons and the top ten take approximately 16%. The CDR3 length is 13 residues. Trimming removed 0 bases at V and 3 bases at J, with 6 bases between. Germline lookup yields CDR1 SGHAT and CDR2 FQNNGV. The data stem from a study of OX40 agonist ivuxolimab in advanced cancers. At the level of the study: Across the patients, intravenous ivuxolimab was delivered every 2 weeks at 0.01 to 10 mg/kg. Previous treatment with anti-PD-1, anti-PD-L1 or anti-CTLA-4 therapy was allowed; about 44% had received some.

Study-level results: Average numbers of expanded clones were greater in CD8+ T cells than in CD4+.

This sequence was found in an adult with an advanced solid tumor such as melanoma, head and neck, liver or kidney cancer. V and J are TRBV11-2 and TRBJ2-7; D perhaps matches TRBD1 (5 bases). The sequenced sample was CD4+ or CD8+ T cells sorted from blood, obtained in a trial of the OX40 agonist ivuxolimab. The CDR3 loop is CASSLEGDYEQYF. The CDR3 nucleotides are TGTGCCAGCAGCTTAGAAGGGGACTACGAGCAGTACTTC.